The entry that follows covers one TCR beta chain sequence. Its target is not known. Assay used: immunoSEQ multiplex PCR; TCRdb lists only in-frame clones, some missing. Here the sample spans approximately 30,000 clones, about 92% being singletons. This specimen comes from a study of T cell responses to AZD1222 COVID-19 vaccine. General study findings and limits: Donor demographics were predominantly white British with a female majority; clonal diversity may be underestimated.

The germline gives CDR1 MNHEY, CDR2 SVGAGI. The CDR3 runs to 14 residues. V lost 7 bases, J lost 8 bases, and 6 bases stayed unmatched. The rearrangement joins TRBV6-5 to TRBJ2-1; 12 bases are a match to TRBD2. The sequence came from an adult who received the AZD1222 COVID-19 vaccine. The input for sequencing was peripheral blood, taken 28 days after the second AZD1222 dose. CDR3 nucleotide sequence: TGTGCCAGCAACGGACTAGCGGGATCGGATGAGCAGTTCTTC. The encoded protein is CASNGLAGSDEQFF.